This T cell receptor beta chain was obtained from a study of blood T cell repertoires in COVID-19. Study-wide background: PBMCs, B-cell-depleted T cells, or T cells were the source of the cDNA or gDNA that made up the material.

CDR3 size: 14 residues. Losses at the gene ends were 6 bases for V and 6 bases for J; bases not matched to a gene: 5. The V gene's germline CDR1 is LNHDA and CDR2 SQIVND (reference sequence). Sequencing was performed with immunoSEQ multiplex PCR; in TCRdb, only in-frame clones are kept and a portion is missing. This repertoire shows 200,000 or so clones, more than 80% found once; its top ten account for approximately 1.8%. Sequenced material: PBMCs or T cells enriched from blood (not recorded which). This clonotype was sampled from a man aged 60-69 years who had recovered from COVID-19. The chain is built from TRBV19 and TRBJ1-6; 7 bases match TRBD1. The CDR3 loop reads CASRQQGSNSPLHF. The DNA for the CDR3 is TGTGCCAGTAGACAACAGGGGAGTAATTCACCCCTCCACTTT. Filled out from reference TRBV19 and TRBJ1-6, the complete variable domain reads DGGITQSPKYLFRKEGQNVTLSCEQNLNHDAMYWYRQDPGQGLRLIYYSQIVNDFQKGDIAEGYSVSREKKESFPLTVTSAQKNPTAFYLCASRQQGSNSPLHFGNGTRLTVT.